This TCR beta chain was captured in a study of T cell clusters in autoimmune cytopenias. TRB amplification used approximately 270 ng of peripheral blood genomic DNA. General study findings and limits: TRB repertoire shifts in secondary cytopenia and chronic lymphocytic leukemia mostly reflected lymphoma, not autoimmunity.

TRB was amplified by touch-down multiplex PCR, primer pools A and B combined. TCRdb re-called the multiplex PCR reads and catalogs CDR3 proteins one per entry, DNA excluded. The sample totals about 15,000 distinct CDR3 sequences. Remarks on this clonotype: The antigen remains undetermined.

This TCR derives from a human donor with an autoimmune cytopenia or autoimmune hepatitis (not recorded which). Sequencing input: peripheral blood.

This chain's CDR3 is CASSGPGSGGYGYTF. The rearrangement links TRBV12-3 or TRBV12-4 to TRBJ1-2; the D call of TRBD1 rests on TCRdb alone, since no DNA is present to check it. This CDR3 has 15 amino acids.